Presented here are 9 T cell receptor beta chains from one specimen sequenced in a study of tumor-infiltrating lymphocytes in localized non-small cell lung cancer (dated by TCRdb to about 2021). Libraries were prepared through the immunoSEQ multiplex PCR assay. TCRdb re-hosts the immuneACCESS table, in-frame sequences only. Its copies lack some clones; in the studies checked, an unresolved V gene accounts for under half of them, and the cause for the rest is not known. A total of fewer than 20,000 clones appear in this sample, 65% to 80% of them only once. 4.9% of the sample belongs to the ten largest clones. The material sequenced was lung tumor tissue. The source is a human donor with non-small cell lung cancer.

The J gene is TRBJ1-2, the V gene TRBV20-1; D gene uncertain. CDR1 and CDR2 from the germline V gene are DFQATT and SNEGSKA (reference sequence). V was pared by 2 bases and J by 4 bases, with 5 bases between. This CDR3 spans 11 amino acids. CDR3 loop: CSARRFYGYTF. CDR3 DNA: TGCAGTGCTAGAAGATTCTATGGCTACACCTTC.

The chain uses TRBV6-1 and TRBJ1-6; possibly TRBD1 for D (5 bases). Germline-derived CDR1 and CDR2 are MNHNS and SASEGT. CDR3 length equals 15 residues. V was shortened by 2 bases and J by 8 bases, with 13 bases between the two germline ends. CDR3 region: CASSESWGGYSPLHF. The CDR3 coding sequence is TGTGCCAGCAGTGAATCGTGGGGGGGGTATTCACCCCTCCACTTT.

The chain couples TRBV5-4 to TRBJ2-7, with D maybe TRBD1 (5 bases). Looked up from germline, CDR1 is SGHNT and CDR2 is YYREEE (reference sequence). V was clipped by 4 bases and J by 6 bases, with 17 bases between them. This CDR3 is built from 14 residues. Written as DNA, the CDR3 is TGTGCCAGCAGCCGAGACTCATGGGGCCCCGAGCAGTACTTC. Amino acid sequence: CASSRDSWGPEQYF.

This clone occurred once. The chain uses TRBV4-2 and TRBJ2-5; 8 positions agree with TRBD1. The germline V gene has CDR1 LGHNA and CDR2 YNFKEQ. Losses at the gene ends were 4 bases for V and 5 bases for J; bases not matched to a gene: 9. CDR3 length: 15 amino acids. The CDR3 spells CASSRTLDRVETQYF. The DNA of the CDR3 is TGTGCCAGCAGCCGCACACTGGACAGGGTCGAGACCCAGTACTTC.

This sequence joins TRBV15 and TRBJ1-2; 9 bases are a match to TRBD1. Germline CDR1 is LNHNV and CDR2 is YYDKDF (reference sequence). This CDR3 has 15 residues. J lost 4 bases, V lost 5 bases, and 8 bases had no gene match. CDR3 amino acids: CATSRDRVGTYGYTF. The CDR3 region has the DNA TGTGCCACCAGCCGGGACAGGGTAGGGACCTATGGCTACACCTTC.

The sample holds one count of this clone. The CDR3 nucleotides read TGCGCCAGCAGTCAATCAGGAACGGTGTTGGGGCGTTCACCCCTCCACTTT. This encodes CASSQSGTVLGRSPLHF. The genes are TRBV23-1 and TRBJ1-6; D may be TRBD1 (5 bases). TRBV23-1 is marked as an open reading frame, function uncertain. The CDR3 length is 17 residues. The ends were cut back, 0 bases at V and 9 bases at J, with 18 bases in the middle.

The CDR3 loop reads CASSQEGGGARETQYF. CDR3 DNA: TGTGCCAGCAGCCAAGAAGGCGGGGGGGCACGGGAGACCCAGTACTTC. The V call is TRBV4-2, the J call TRBJ2-5; 9 positions match TRBD2. Germline CDR1 reads LGHNA; CDR2 reads YNFKEQ. This CDR3 has 16 amino acids. J was trimmed by 5 bases and V by 0 bases; bases with no gene match: 7.

This chain links TRBV5-4 with TRBJ1-2; the match to TRBD1 covers 8 bases. Germline V gene sequence: CDR1 SGHNT, CDR2 YYREEE (reference sequence). This CDR3 is built from 14 residues. After removal of 0 bases from V and 4 bases from J, the junction contained 2 bases not matched to a gene. This CDR3 is CASSLAGTGYGYTF. CDR3 bases: TGTGCCAGCAGCTTGGCCGGGACAGGCTATGGCTACACCTTC.

This clone has only one observation. The chain joins TRBV7-9 to TRBJ1-2; D call uncertain. Germline CDR1 SEHNR, CDR2 FQNEAQ (reference sequence). Deletions cut 5 bases from V and 8 bases from J, with 18 bases between. The CDR3 spans 14 residues. CDR3 protein: CASSRGETLRGYTF. The DNA of the CDR3 is TGTGCCAGCAGCCGCGGTGAAACCCTGAGGGGCTACACCTTC.